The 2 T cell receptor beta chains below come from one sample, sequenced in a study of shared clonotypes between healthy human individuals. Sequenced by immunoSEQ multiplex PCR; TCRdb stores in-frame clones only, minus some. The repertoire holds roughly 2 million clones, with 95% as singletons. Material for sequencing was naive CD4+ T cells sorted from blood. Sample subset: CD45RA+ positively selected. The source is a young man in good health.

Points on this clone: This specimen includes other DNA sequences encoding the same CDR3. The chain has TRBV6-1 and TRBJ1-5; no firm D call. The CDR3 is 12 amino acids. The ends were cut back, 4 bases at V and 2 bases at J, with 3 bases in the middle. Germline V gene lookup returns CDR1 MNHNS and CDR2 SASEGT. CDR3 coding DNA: TGTGCCAGCAGTGGGGGCAATCAGCCCCAGCATTTT. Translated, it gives CASSGGNQPQHF.

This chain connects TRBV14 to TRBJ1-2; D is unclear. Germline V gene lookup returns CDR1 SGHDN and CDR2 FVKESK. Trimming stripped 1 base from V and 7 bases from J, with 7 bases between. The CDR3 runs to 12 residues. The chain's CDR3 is CASSQAWGGYTF. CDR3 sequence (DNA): TGTGCCAGCAGCCAAGCGTGGGGTGGCTACACCTTC.